The 24 T cell receptor beta chains given below trace back to one sample, sequenced in a study of T cells after yellow fever vaccination. TCRdb re-called the 5' RACE reads with MiXCR, one entry per CDR3 protein. The sample records about 150,000 distinct CDR3 sequences, about 7% being singletons. The source was CD4+ T cells sorted from PBMCs, collected 10 days after the yellow fever booster vaccination. The receptors stem from a man aged 25-40 years who received the YFV17D yellow fever vaccine.

In its sample, this clonotype was seen many times. The gene calls are TRBV7-2 and TRBJ2-3; D may be TRBD2 (5 bases). V was shortened by 1 base and J by 2 bases, with 13 bases between the two germline ends. CDR1 and CDR2 (germline): SGHTA, FQGNSA. CDR3 length: 16 residues. The CDR3 nucleotides read TGTGCCAGCAGCTTAGGCGGGCCCCTAATCACAGATACGCAGTATTTT. It translates to CASSLGGPLITDTQYF.

This clonotype has more than one count but fewer than ten. The chain combines TRBV9 with TRBJ1-4, with 7 positions matching TRBD1. The CDR3 extends over 13 amino acids. Germline values: CDR1 SGDLS, CDR2 YYNGEE. With V trimmed by 7 bases and J by 7 bases, 7 bases remained unmatched. The CDR3 bases are TGTGCCAGCGAGAGGGGGCTGGGTGAAAAACTGTTTTTT. Amino acids: CASERGLGEKLFF.

This clonotype came up many times. The chain links TRBV27 to TRBJ1-4, with 9 bases aligning to TRBD1. The V segment lost 6 bases and the J segment 6 bases; nucleotides outside the gene matches: 5. The CDR3 is made up of 14 amino acids. Germline CDR1 is MNHEY and CDR2 is SMNVEV (reference sequence). Here the CDR3 reads CASSRQGEDEKLFF. The CDR3 nucleotides read TGTGCCAGCAGCCGACAGGGGGAAGATGAAAAACTGTTTTTT.

This clonotype has at least ten counts. Germline and junction disagree at one end, which may indicate a read error. V is TRBV7-7 and J is TRBJ2-1; D is undetermined. The CDR3 runs 14 residues. In germline, CDR1 is SSHAT, CDR2 FNYEAQ (reference sequence). CDR3 sequence (DNA): TGTGCTAGCAGCTTGGGCGGTGGCGTGAATGAGCAGTTCTTC. Translating it yields CASSLGGGVNEQFF. Together with reference TRBV7-7 and TRBJ2-1, the CDR3 gives the full variable domain: GAGVSQSPRYKVTKRGQDVTLRCDPISSHATLYWYQQALGQGPEFLTYFNYEAQPDKSGLPSDRFSAERPEGSISTLTIQRTEQRDSAMYRCASSLGGGVNEQFFGPGTRLTVL.

This clonotype appeared many times. J is TRBJ2-1 and V is TRBV7-3; TRBD2 matches 10 bases. V shed 6 bases, J shed 7 bases, and the junction held 6 bases outside the gene matches. The CDR3 sequence is 14 residues long. The germline CDR1 and CDR2 sequences are SGHTA and FQGTGA. This chain's CDR3 is CASRLAGASNEQFF. The CDR3 DNA is TGTGCCAGCAGGCTAGCGGGAGCAAGTAATGAGCAGTTCTTC. Full variable domain (rest looked up from reference TRBV7-3 and TRBJ2-1): GAGVSQTPSNKVTEKGKYVELRCDPISGHTALYWYRQSLGQGPEFLIYFQGTGAADDSGLPNDRFFAVRPEGSVSTLKIQRTERGDSAVYLCASRLAGASNEQFFGPGTRLTVL.

In DNA, the CDR3 is TGTGCCAGCAGCAACGTCAGTCCGGGTCGGCAGTTCTTC. Translated: CASSNVSPGRQFF. The rearrangement links TRBV7-2 to TRBJ2-1; D unresolved. The CDR3 extends over 13 amino acids. Germline V gives CDR1 SGHTA, CDR2 FQGNSA. V gave up 5 bases and J gave up 12 bases, with 17 bases separating them.

This clonotype was recorded at least ten times. The chain has TRBV3-1 and TRBJ2-2; 14 bases line up with TRBD2. CDR3 length equals 17 residues. Trimming removed 4 bases from V and 6 bases from J; junction bases left unmatched: 7. Germline V gene lookup returns CDR1 LGHDT and CDR2 YNNKEL (reference sequence). The CDR3 DNA reads TGTGCCAGCAGCCCGACGACTAGCGGGAGGGCCCCCGGGGAGCTGTTTTTT. Translation gives CASSPTTSGRAPGELFF.

In this sample, this clonotype turned up many times. This sequence joins TRBV27 and TRBJ2-7; 7 bases are a match to TRBD1. Germline V gene sequence: CDR1 MNHEY, CDR2 SMNVEV (reference sequence). The CDR3 is 16 residues long. V was pared by 2 bases and J by 5 bases, with 12 bases of the junction left unmatched. This CDR3 reads CASSLSWGQSSHEQYF. The CDR3, as DNA: TGTGCCAGCAGTTTAAGTTGGGGACAGTCGTCTCACGAGCAGTACTTC.

There are many counts of this clonotype. The chain joins TRBV5-1 to TRBJ2-3; D ambiguous. Trimming removed 4 bases from V and 4 bases from J, with 7 bases in between. The germline V gene has CDR1 SGHRS and CDR2 YFSETQ. The CDR3 sequence is 12 residues long. For the CDR3, the DNA is TGCGCCAGCAGCGGTCTGGCAGATACGCAGTATTTT. This codes for CASSGLADTQYF.

This clonotype was seen only a few times. The chain joins TRBV5-8 to TRBJ1-5, with 8 bases fitting TRBD1. V shed 2 bases, J shed 6 bases, and the junction held 1 base outside the gene matches. This CDR3 region has 13 residues. The germline CDR1 and CDR2 sequences are SGHTS and YDEGEE. In DNA, the CDR3 is TGTGCCAGCAGCTTAACAGGGGGTCAGCCCCAGCATTTT. The encoded protein is CASSLTGGQPQHF.

This clonotype was counted a few times. This sequence joins TRBV25-1 and TRBJ1-5; 7 positions match TRBD1. Germline CDR1 is MGHDK and CDR2 is SYGVNS. The CDR3 is 14 amino acids. J lost 4 bases, V lost 6 bases, and 6 bases had no gene match. Written as DNA, the CDR3 is TGTGCCAGCAGGGAGACAGGGCTAAATCAGCCCCAGCATTTT. It is translated as CASRETGLNQPQHF.

This clonotype occurred many times. The chain links TRBV29-1 to TRBJ2-7; D possibly matches TRBD1 or TRBD2 (5 bases each). Germline loops: CDR1 SQVTM, CDR2 ANQGSEA. V was pared by 4 bases and J by 4 bases, with 11 bases between. The CDR3 length is 12 residues. In DNA form, the CDR3 reads TGCAGCGTTGGGGACGGCTATTACGAGCAGTACTTC. Residues: CSVGDGYYEQYF.

This clonotype came up many times. This chain joins TRBV29-1 and TRBJ2-1; 7 bases agree with TRBD1. The CDR3 loop spans 13 amino acids. The V gene's germline CDR1 is SQVTM and CDR2 ANQGSEA. V gave up 7 bases and J gave up 4 bases; unmatched junction bases: 7. In DNA form, the CDR3 reads TGCAGCGCCTCTGGGACAGTTTACAATGAGCAGTTCTTC. Its protein is CSASGTVYNEQFF.

In its sample, this clonotype was seen many times. The chain uses TRBV7-2 and TRBJ2-1; tentatively, D is TRBD2 (6 bases). Germline V gives CDR1 SGHTA, CDR2 FQGNSA. V shed 4 bases and J shed 11 bases, with 15 bases lying between them. The CDR3 has 13 residues. The CDR3 loop reads CASSSSGLLKQFF. The DNA of the CDR3 is TGTGCCAGCAGCTCGTCGGGACTCTTGAAGCAGTTCTTC.

This clonotype was counted many times. The chain has TRBV18 and TRBJ2-7; D is unresolved. Germline CDR1 KGHSH, CDR2 LQKENI. V gave up 5 bases and J gave up 6 bases, with 20 bases separating them. CDR3 length equals 15 residues. The DNA for the CDR3 is TGTGCCAGCTCATTAAGTGACTTGACCCTGTCCGAGCAGTACTTC. Its protein is CASSLSDLTLSEQYF.

The sample holds many counts of this clonotype. The chain uses TRBV20-1 and TRBJ1-1, with no clear D. CDR1 is DFQATT and CDR2 is SNEGSKA in the germline V gene (reference sequence). The CDR3 loop spans 13 amino acids. Trimming took 3 bases from V and 3 from J, leaving 11 bases between them. The CDR3 loop reads CSARGRWDTEAFF. In DNA form, the CDR3 reads TGCAGTGCTAGGGGGAGATGGGACACTGAAGCTTTCTTT.

This clonotype was detected ten times or more. The gene calls are TRBV5-1 and TRBJ2-1; D gene unclear. The germline V and J ends were trimmed by 0 bases and 4 bases, with 14 bases remaining between them. The CDR3 has 16 amino acids. Per germline, CDR1 SGHRS and CDR2 YFSETQ. The CDR3 nucleotides are TGCGCCAGCAGCTTGGTTGCGGAGCCCAATTACAATGAGCAGTTCTTC. As protein: CASSLVAEPNYNEQFF.

This clonotype was counted only a few times. This chain links TRBV7-6 with TRBJ2-3, with 7 positions matching TRBD2. This CDR3 spans 16 amino acids. Germline V CDR1 and CDR2: SGHVS, FNYEAQ. V was pared by 2 bases and J by 2 bases, with 7 bases of the junction left unmatched. CDR3 nucleotide sequence: TGTGCCAGCAGCTTAACCGGAGCGGGGAACACAGATACGCAGTATTTT. Protein sequence: CASSLTGAGNTDTQYF.

This clonotype was observed at least ten times. The J gene is TRBJ2-1, the V gene TRBV20-1, with D tentatively TRBD2 (6 bases). The CDR3 length is 14 residues. Germline CDR1 and CDR2: DFQATT and SNEGSKA (reference sequence). In DNA form, the CDR3 reads TGCTCAGCTGGTAGGGCTAGCGAAAATAATGAGCAGTTCTTC. Its protein product is CSAGRASENNEQFF.

This clonotype was seen repeatedly, ten times or more. The V call is TRBV4-3, the J call TRBJ2-3; 9 nucleotides match TRBD2. Losses at the gene ends were 5 bases for V and 7 bases for J; bases not matched to a gene: 10. CDR3 length: 15 residues. Per germline, CDR1 LGHNA and CDR2 YSLEER. The CDR3 DNA sequence: TGCGCCAGCAGCTCCAGCTTGACTAGCGGAAATACGCAGTATTTT. This sequence encodes CASSSSLTSGNTQYF.

This clonotype was detected many times. The V call is TRBV7-3, the J call TRBJ2-1; maybe TRBD2 (5 bases). V was pared by 3 bases and J by 5 bases, with 14 bases between. The CDR3 consists of 15 residues. Germline CDR1 SGHTA, CDR2 FQGTGA. CDR3 coding DNA: TGTGCCAGCAGCTTTGGGAGTGTAGCGAACAATGAGCAGTTCTTC. It is translated as CASSFGSVANNEQFF. The full variable domain, in which reference TRBV7-3 and TRBJ2-1 provide the parts outside the CDR3, is GAGVSQTPSNKVTEKGKYVELRCDPISGHTALYWYRQSLGQGPEFLIYFQGTGAADDSGLPNDRFFAVRPEGSVSTLKIQRTERGDSAVYLCASSFGSVANNEQFFGPGTRLTVL.

Many counts were recorded for this clonotype. The chain carries TRBV7-2 and TRBJ2-3; 10 bases are a match to TRBD2. The V segment lost 5 bases and the J segment 8 bases; nucleotides outside the gene matches: 7. This CDR3 is 14 amino acids long. Germline assignment: CDR1 SGHTA and CDR2 FQGNSA. CDR3 DNA: TGTGCCAGCAGCCATGGACTAGCGGATGGTACGCAGTATTTT. Its protein product is CASSHGLADGTQYF.

This clonotype has at least ten counts. The chain is built from TRBV7-3 and TRBJ1-3; D is unclear. The V gene's germline CDR1 is SGHTA and CDR2 FQGTGA. Trimming cost V 7 bases and J 0 bases, with 13 bases left between them. The CDR3 extends over 15 amino acids. CDR3 loop: CASTPSGYSGNTIYF. The DNA of the CDR3 is TGTGCCAGCACCCCTTCTGGGTACTCTGGAAACACCATATATTTT.

This clonotype was seen repeatedly, ten times or more. V is TRBV20-1 and J is TRBJ1-2; the match to TRBD1 covers 9 bases. The CDR3 has 13 residues. Trimming removed 8 bases from V and 1 base from J; junction bases left unmatched: 5. Germline CDR1 and CDR2: DFQATT and SNEGSKA (reference sequence). The CDR3 sequence is CSTRDRDNYGYTF. In nucleotides, the CDR3 is TGCAGTACCCGGGACAGGGATAACTATGGCTACACCTTC.